The source of this T cell receptor (beta chain) is a study of PD-L1 blockade in urothelial cancer. The overall study: Patients started atezolizumab in the mid-2010s, 1,200 mg intravenously every 3 weeks. Chemotherapy regimens numbering 0 to 3 had been given to patients. Each blood sample yielded a median of approximately 140,000 T cells.

Specified time point: peripheral blood 6 weeks after treatment start. Samples were collected from each patient before treatment and during treatment. Each patient gave between 1 and 8 of them in total. Germline CDR1 is MNHEY and CDR2 is SMNVEV (reference sequence). V shed 8 bases and J shed 6 bases, with 7 bases lying between them. This CDR3 is 10 amino acids long. Using immunoSEQ multiplex PCR, the repertoire was profiled, and TCRdb retains in-frame clones only, with some absent. The repertoire holds about 30,000 clones, 80% to 90% seen once, with about 8% in the top ten. The chain joins TRBV27 to TRBJ2-5; D not resolved. The material sequenced was PBMCs, taken around atezolizumab (anti-PD-L1) treatment. This receptor was taken from a man aged 80 or over with urothelial cancer. This chain's CDR3 is CASGYKTQYF. The CDR3 nucleotides are TGTGCCAGCGGTTATAAGACCCAGTACTTC.